This TCR beta chain originates from a study of CD8 T cells in ankylosing spondylitis. Study findings and constraints: Ankylosing spondylitis blood appeared to carry a characteristic TCR beta motif of fewer than 10 highly homologous variants. Existing reports had already noted some motif variants in reactive arthritis synovial fluid and blood. The disease-linked clones had a CD8+ phenotype and low blood frequencies. Reported data indicate significant enrichment of disease-linked clones within matched ankylosing spondylitis synovial fluid.

Making use of molecular barcodes, quantitative 5'-RACE generated TCR beta libraries. One entry per CDR3 protein results from TCRdb running MiXCR on the 5' RACE reads. Of about 450,000 distinct CDR3 sequences listed, more than 25% are singletons. Turning to this clonotype: The antigen remains unidentified.

This clonotype was sampled from a male donor with ankylosing spondylitis. Input material: blood, either unsorted or a sorted T cell fraction (not recorded which).

The DNA of the CDR3 is TGTGCCAGCAGCCAAGGTCAGGGGAAGGACACCATATATTTT. Translation: CASSQGQGKDTIYF. J is TRBJ1-3 and V is TRBV4-2; possibly TRBD1 for D (6 bases). The CDR3 consists of 14 residues. Germline CDR1 and CDR2: LGHNA and YNFKEQ. With 1 base removed from V and 8 bases from J, the gap between germline ends came to 12 bases.